What follows are 29 T cell receptor beta chains derived from one specimen sequenced in a study of radiotherapy plus CTLA-4 blockade in lung cancer. Only in-frame clones appear in the TCRdb table, and some are missing; sequencing was by immunoSEQ multiplex PCR. The repertoire holds over 50,000 clones, with less than 80% as singletons. The sample consisted of peripheral blood, taken from a patient treated with radiotherapy plus ipilimumab. The receptors were gathered from a human donor with non-small cell lung cancer who had a complete response to radiotherapy plus ipilimumab.

The V call is TRBV2, the J call TRBJ2-5, with 9 bases matching TRBD2. Per germline, CDR1 SNHLY and CDR2 FYNNEI. V shed 4 bases, J shed 0 bases, and the junction held 3 bases outside the gene matches. This CDR3 contains 15 residues. This CDR3 is CASSASGVNQETQYF. CDR3 bases: TGTGCCAGCAGTGCTAGCGGGGTGAACCAAGAGACCCAGTACTTC. Full variable domain (missing parts from reference TRBV2 and TRBJ2-5): EPEVTQTPSHQVTQMGQEVILRCVPISNHLYFYWYRQILGQKVEFLVSFYNNEISEKSEIFDDQFSVERPDGSNFTLKIRSTKLEDSAMYFCASSASGVNQETQYFGPGTRLLVL.

V usage is TRBV9 and J usage is TRBJ2-7, with 9 positions matching TRBD2. This CDR3 has 15 amino acids. Germline loops: CDR1 SGDLS, CDR2 YYNGEE. The ends lost 2 bases at V and 3 bases at J; junction bases unmatched: 6. CDR3 DNA sequence: TGTGCCAGCAGCGTTGCTAGCGGGACCTTCTACGAGCAGTACGTC. Translating gives CASSVASGTFYEQYV.

On this clone itself: One end of the junction does not line up with germline, which may come from a read error. This rearrangement joins TRBV4-1 to TRBJ2-1; D remains ambiguous. This CDR3 is 15 amino acids long. Germline assignment: CDR1 MGHRA and CDR2 YSYEKL. CDR3 residues: CASSQGVESFNEQFF. CDR3 coding DNA: TGCGCCAGCAGCCAAGGCGTCGAGTCCTTCAATGAGCAGTTCTTC.

This chain links TRBV30 with TRBJ1-4, with D uncertain. V lost 3 bases, J lost 5 bases, and 4 bases lay in between. Germline assignment: CDR1 GTSNPN and CDR2 SVGIG (reference sequence). The CDR3 length is 11 residues. CDR3 protein: CAWRQNEKLFF. The CDR3 DNA follows: TGTGCCTGGAGACAAAATGAAAAACTGTTTTTT.

The rearrangement links TRBV5-4 to TRBJ1-2; 9 bases line up with TRBD1. Germline values: CDR1 SGHNT, CDR2 YYREEE (reference sequence). V lost 0 bases and J lost 6; bases outside the gene matches: 3. The CDR3 sequence is 14 residues long. The CDR3 DNA reads TGTGCCAGCAGCTTGGGGACAGGGGATAATGGCTACACCTTC. The encoded protein is CASSLGTGDNGYTF.

This chain links TRBV5-1 with TRBJ1-1; D is uncertain. This CDR3 is 16 amino acids long. Germline V lookup: CDR1 SGHRS, CDR2 YFSETQ. V lost 0 bases to trimming and J lost 0 bases, with 12 bases between them. The CDR3 is CASSLDAGPMNTEAFF. The CDR3 region has the DNA TGCGCCAGCAGCTTGGACGCAGGCCCCATGAACACTGAAGCTTTCTTT. The full variable domain, its missing parts supplied by reference TRBV5-1 and TRBJ1-1, is KAGVTQTPRYLIKTRGQQVTLSCSPISGHRSVSWYQQTPGQGLQFLFEYFSETQRNKGNFPGRFSGRQFSNSRSEMNVSTLELGDSALYLCASSLDAGPMNTEAFFGQGTRLTVV.

This chain uses TRBV19 with TRBJ1-5, with 8 bases identical to TRBD1. With 9 bases clipped from V and 3 bases from J, the junction kept 4 bases outside the gene matches. The CDR3 is 13 residues long. Per germline, CDR1 LNHDA and CDR2 SQIVND (reference sequence). CDR3 region: CASGQGPNQPQHF. CDR3 DNA sequence: TGTGCCAGCGGACAGGGCCCCAATCAGCCCCAGCATTTT.

The CDR3 nucleotides are TGTGCCAGCAGTGAAGCTCCGGGACAGCCAGGGGAGACCCAGTACTTC. Translating gives CASSEAPGQPGETQYF. This chain connects TRBV6-1 to TRBJ2-5, with 7 positions matching TRBD1. Germline V gives CDR1 MNHNS, CDR2 SASEGT. Trimming took 0 bases from V and 5 from J; bases not matched to a gene: 9. This CDR3 contains 16 residues.

This rearrangement joins TRBV19 to TRBJ2-7; 10 nucleotides line up with TRBD1. The CDR3 has 14 amino acids. With 6 bases clipped from V and 4 bases from J, the junction kept 6 bases outside the gene matches. Germline CDR1 reads LNHDA; CDR2 reads SQIVND (reference sequence). Here the CDR3 reads CASSRRTGGYEQYF. In DNA form, the CDR3 reads TGTGCCAGTAGCCGCAGGACAGGGGGTTACGAGCAGTACTTC.

In the case of this clone: One junction end does not reproduce the germline sequence, and a read error may be involved. The chain links TRBV7-7 to TRBJ2-6; tentatively, D is TRBD1 (6 bases). The CDR3 sequence is 16 residues long. CDR1 is SSHAT, CDR2 FNYEAQ, per germline (reference sequence). CDR3 sequence: CASSPTSGAGANVLTF. CDR3 DNA sequence: TGTGCTAGCAGCCCAACCTCAGGGGCTGGGGCCAACGTCCTGACTTTC.

V usage is TRBV5-1 and J usage is TRBJ1-4; D possibly corresponds to TRBD1 (6 bases). CDR1 and CDR2 from the germline V gene are SGHRS and YFSETQ. Trimming took 0 bases from V and 0 from J, leaving 9 bases between them. The CDR3 runs 16 residues. CDR3: CASSLGYRATNEKLFF. The CDR3 bases are TGCGCCAGCAGCTTGGGTTACAGGGCAACTAATGAAAAACTGTTTTTT.

A single count supports this clone. This chain connects TRBV2 to TRBJ1-5, with TRBD1 matching 7 bases. The germline gives CDR1 SNHLY, CDR2 FYNNEI. The V gene end was trimmed by 6 bases and the J gene end by 0 bases; junction bases not matched to a gene: 5. The CDR3 sequence is 15 residues long. In DNA, the CDR3 is TGTGCCAGCAGCCGGGACAGCGGTAGCAATCAGCCCCAGCATTTT. It specifies CASSRDSGSNQPQHF.

This clone appeared a single time. The gene calls are TRBV7-9 and TRBJ1-1, with D possibly TRBD1 on 5 matching bases. This CDR3 comprises 12 residues. Germline V lookup: CDR1 SEHNR, CDR2 FQNEAQ (reference sequence). V was shortened by 5 bases and J by 6 bases, with 10 bases between the two germline ends. CDR3 loop: CASSPRGAEAFF. As DNA, the CDR3 is TGTGCCAGCAGCCCCCGGGGGGCTGAAGCTTTCTTT.

CDR3 residues: CSVLPQLNTEAFF. CDR3 coding DNA: TGCAGCGTCCTTCCCCAGTTGAACACTGAAGCTTTCTTT. The V call is TRBV29-1, the J call TRBJ1-1; D is uncertain. The CDR3 is made up of 13 amino acids. Germline V gene sequence: CDR1 SQVTM, CDR2 ANQGSEA. The V end was cut by 6 bases, the J end by 0 bases, with 11 bases between.

The rearrangement joins TRBV7-2 to TRBJ2-5; 8 bases align to TRBD1. This CDR3 contains 13 residues. Trimming removed 5 bases from V and 6 bases from J; junction bases left unmatched: 5. Germline CDR1 reads SGHTA; CDR2 reads FQGNSA. CDR3 amino acids: CASSLGQGQTQYF. The CDR3 bases are TGTGCCAGCAGCCTCGGACAGGGACAGACCCAGTACTTC.

The V gene is TRBV5-5, the J gene TRBJ2-7; possibly TRBD2 for D (6 bases). The CDR3 sequence is 13 residues long. Trimming removed 4 bases at V and 7 bases at J, with 15 bases between. Germline V lookup: CDR1 SGHKS, CDR2 YYEKEE (reference sequence). The CDR3 spells CASSVRDRGEQYV. CDR3 nucleotide sequence: TGTGCCAGCAGCGTACGGGATCGGGGGGAGCAGTACGTC.

This clone was detected only a few times. The same CDR3 arises from other DNA sequences in this sample as well. The chain links TRBV19 to TRBJ1-5; D is undetermined. V shed 3 bases and J shed 4 bases, with 13 bases lying between them. This CDR3 is 15 amino acids long. The V gene's germline CDR1 is LNHDA and CDR2 SQIVND (reference sequence). This CDR3 is CASSMVAGGNQPQHF. The CDR3 DNA follows: TGTGCCAGTAGTATGGTGGCAGGAGGGAATCAGCCCCAGCATTTT.

This chain connects TRBV7-2 to TRBJ2-4, with D tentatively TRBD1 (6 bases). The CDR3 is 17 residues long. The V end was cut by 1 base, the J end by 1 base, with 14 bases between. Looked up from germline, CDR1 is SGHTA and CDR2 is FQGNSA. DNA of the CDR3: TGTGCCAGCAGCTTAGGAATAGGGACACATGCCAAAAACATTCAGTACTTC. Its protein product is CASSLGIGTHAKNIQYF.

This clone was detected only a few times. This chain uses TRBV4-3 with TRBJ1-2; D not certain. The CDR3 is 15 residues long. Trimming removed 1 base at V and 4 bases at J, with 13 bases between. Germline values: CDR1 LGHNA, CDR2 YSLEER. The CDR3 region has the DNA TGCGCCAGCAGCCAAGTGTCAGGAACTTTCTATGGCTACACCTTC. It translates to CASSQVSGTFYGYTF.

The chain links TRBV10-3 to TRBJ1-2, with 8 bases fitting TRBD1. This CDR3 is 15 amino acids long. CDR1 and CDR2 (germline): ENHRY, SYGVKD. Trimming took 4 bases from V and 4 from J; bases not matched to a gene: 8. CDR3 sequence (DNA): TGTGCCATCAGTGGAGGTACAGGGGGTGGCTATGGCTACACCTTC. It is translated as CAISGGTGGGYGYTF.

This rearrangement joins TRBV11-3 to TRBJ2-3; TRBD2 aligns across 14 bases. J gave up 6 bases and V 5 bases, and 7 bases lay outside the gene matches. The CDR3 contains 16 residues. Per germline, CDR1 SGHNT and CDR2 YENEEA. CDR3 protein: CASSAMTSGRADTQYF. CDR3 DNA: TGTGCCAGCAGCGCCATGACTAGCGGGAGGGCTGATACGCAGTATTTT.

Only one count was recorded for this clone. The chain carries TRBV5-4 and TRBJ1-2; 12 bases line up with TRBD1. J was trimmed by 4 bases and V by 4 bases; bases with no gene match: 14. Germline loops: CDR1 SGHNT, CDR2 YYREEE (reference sequence). This CDR3 is 18 amino acids long. DNA of the CDR3: TGTGCCAGCAGCAACCGCCGGGACAGGGGGCGACCGACCTATGGCTACACCTTC. It encodes CASSNRRDRGRPTYGYTF.

The chain is built from TRBV27 and TRBJ1-5, with 7 bases that match TRBD1. With 6 bases clipped from V and 3 bases from J, the junction kept 5 bases outside the gene matches. The CDR3 covers 14 residues. Per the germline V gene, CDR1 is MNHEY and CDR2 is SMNVEV (reference sequence). The CDR3 bases are TGTGCCAGCAGGACGGGACAGTTCAATCAGCCCCAGCATTTT. This codes for CASRTGQFNQPQHF.

The chain carries TRBV5-1 and TRBJ2-3; TRBD2 agrees at 11 bases. The CDR3 is 16 residues long. The ends lost 4 bases at V and 2 bases at J; junction bases unmatched: 6. Germline CDR1 reads SGHRS; CDR2 reads YFSETQ. Written as DNA, the CDR3 is TGCGCCAGCAGCCCCGGGACTAGCGGAGTCACAGATACGCAGTATTTT. This codes for CASSPGTSGVTDTQYF.

In this sample, this clone turned up a few times. The rearrangement links TRBV6-4 to TRBJ2-2; the D is unclear. Trimming took 2 bases from V and 5 from J, leaving 6 bases between them. The CDR3 has 13 amino acids. Germline CDR1 and CDR2: MRHNA and SNTAGT. DNA of the CDR3: TGTGCCAGCAGTGACAATCCGACCGGGGAGCTGTTTTTT. Its translation is CASSDNPTGELFF.

The chain recombines TRBV5-4 with TRBJ2-1; 8 bases align to TRBD2. This CDR3 spans 15 amino acids. Germline V gene data show CDR1 as SGHNT and CDR2 as YYREEE (reference sequence). The junction had 9 bases not matched to a gene; V was cut back by 2 bases and J by 8 bases. CDR3 DNA sequence: TGTGCCAGCAGCTTAGGGACTAGTGTAGTCGATGAGCAGTTCTTC. Translation: CASSLGTSVVDEQFF.

The chain employs TRBV7-8 and TRBJ2-3; 8 positions agree with TRBD2. Germline loops: CDR1 SGHVS, CDR2 FQNEAQ. The CDR3 loop spans 16 amino acids. V lost 4 bases, J lost 4 bases, and 10 bases stayed unmatched. CDR3: CASSSSTGGVSDTQYF. CDR3 nucleotide sequence: TGTGCCAGCAGCTCCTCAACCGGGGGGGTGTCAGATACGCAGTATTTT.

The CDR3 protein is CASSLEQGRGTEAFF. The CDR3 DNA reads as TGTGCCAGCAGCTTGGAACAGGGGCGCGGGACTGAAGCTTTCTTT. The rearrangement uses TRBV5-4 and TRBJ1-1, with 7 bases matching TRBD1. Germline CDR1 reads SGHNT; CDR2 reads YYREEE (reference sequence). The CDR3 is 15 residues long. V dropped 0 bases and J dropped 5; count of bases not matched to a gene: 7.

This chain uses TRBV7-9 with TRBJ1-5; TRBD1 is a possible D gene (5 bases). The CDR3 loop spans 12 amino acids. Germline V gives CDR1 SEHNR, CDR2 FQNEAQ (reference sequence). V was trimmed by 5 bases and J by 9 bases, leaving 11 bases between them. This CDR3 is CASSLTVGPQHF. In DNA form, the CDR3 reads TGTGCCAGCAGCCTGACAGTAGGGCCCCAGCATTTT.